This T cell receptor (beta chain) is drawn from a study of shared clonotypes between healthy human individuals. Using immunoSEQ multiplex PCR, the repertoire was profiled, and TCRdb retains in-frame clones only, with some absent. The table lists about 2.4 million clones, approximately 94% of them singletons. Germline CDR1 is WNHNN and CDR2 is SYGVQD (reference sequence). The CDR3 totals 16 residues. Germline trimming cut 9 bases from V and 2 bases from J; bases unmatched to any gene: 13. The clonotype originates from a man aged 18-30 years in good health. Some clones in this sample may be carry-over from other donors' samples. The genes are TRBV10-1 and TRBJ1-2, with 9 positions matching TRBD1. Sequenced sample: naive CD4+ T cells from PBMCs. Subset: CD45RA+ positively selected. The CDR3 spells CARSSGTGLQNYGYTF. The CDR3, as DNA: TGCGCCAGGAGCTCCGGGACAGGGCTCCAAAACTATGGCTACACCTTC.